This T cell receptor beta chain came from a study of T cell responses to AZD1222 COVID-19 vaccine (TCRdb year 2021). For the wider study: Because spike-specific TCR depth and breadth did not differ between the two schedules, AZD1222 recipients who got a second dose at roughly 4 weeks were pooled with those who got a second dose at roughly 12 weeks. TCR sequencing was performed for about 240 trial participants, of whom about 200 were given two doses of AZD1222 and around 25 were given two doses of MenACWY control vaccine. Trial participants were enrolled into age subgroups of 18-55, 56-69 and 70-plus years, which contained about 150, 27 and 61 TCR-sequenced participants, respectively. The study at large found these results: Participants were mostly white British and included more females than males, and it was suggested by the authors that clonal diversity may have been underestimated. Spike-specific TCR breadth and depth rose significantly after two AZD1222 doses compared with day 0 and with MenACWY recipients. Because no day 14 peak-response samples were available, repertoires were characterized only after the peak T cell response. CD4 TCRs associated with the vaccine covered the entire spike protein, and the dominant responses were in regions 160-218 and 743-854. Reportedly, almost half of the unique spike-specific TCRs recognized epitopes lying outside the regions that are mutated in the B.1.351 and B.1.1.7 variants. In the small 56-69-year group, the increase in depth fell short of significance, most likely because of low power. Conclusions about previously exposed vaccinees are limited, since just six or seven AZD1222 recipients were seropositive for SARS-CoV-2 at baseline.

Including cysteine and phenylalanine, the CDR3 has 15 amino acids. Of all the DNA, just the CDR3 is kept, 45 bases in frame from base 1. CDR1 and CDR2 are read off the germline V gene as MNHEY and SVGEGT. The junction shows trimming of 6 bases on V and 1 base on J, plus 15 bases between the germline ends. This clone was seen only a few times. The antigen it binds to is not known. No much larger clonotype is one base removed from it; base qualities were not supplied. Sample time point, as interpreted from the label and publication: baseline before first vaccination. Samples from vaccinated people were obtained from the UK trials COV001 and COV002, which included a single-blind randomized controlled phase 2/3 trial of AZD1222 (ChAdOx1 nCoV-19) in healthy adults. For TCRbeta chain sequencing, PBMC samples from trial participants were taken at day 0 and at day 28 after the second dose. The CDR3 regions of human TCRbeta chains were analyzed by immunosequencing. The authors' pipeline ran thus. TCRs in the repertoires were compared against a reference library of SARS-CoV-2-specific TCRs that had been generated with the MIRA antigen-specificity platform. Breadth was defined as the fraction of unique TCRs that were SARS-CoV-2-associated, and depth was defined as the fraction of total T cells that were SARS-CoV-2-associated. Each spike-specific TCR was assigned to its reactive spike region and to a CD4 or CD8 class using the MIRA data. Log10-transformed breadth and depth values were compared by one-way ANOVA with Sidak's multiple comparisons tests. This immuneACCESS table, as held by TCRdb, lists in-frame sequences with V and J called but not all clones. Of the missing ones, under half trace to an unresolved V gene in checked studies; the others have no known cause. The V and J calls and the clone size are those of that table, but D and trimming were determined from the DNA. In this sample the table shows 130,000 or so clones, 93% of which occur a single time. 5.4% of the sample is taken by the ten largest.

The source material was peripheral blood, sampled on day 0 of AZD1222 vaccination. The TCR sequence derives from an adult in good health. This chain is built from TRBV6-2 or TRBV6-3 and TRBJ2-5; the D call is possibly TRBD1 or TRBD2, each sharing 6 bases. The sequenced DNA is TGTGCCAGCAGCCGATTACAGGGACTCCAAGAGACCCAGTACTTC. It codes for CASSRLQGLQETQYF.